A selection of T cell receptor beta chains follows, all from one sample in a study of CD8 T cells in ankylosing spondylitis. TCRdb analysed the 5' RACE reads with MiXCR anew, one entry per CDR3 protein. The sample contains 300,000 to 400,000 distinct CDR3 sequences, 20% of which appear only once. Sequenced input: blood, either unsorted or a sorted T cell fraction (not recorded which). All receptors come from a male donor with ankylosing spondylitis or in good health (not recorded which). Both conserved end residues are part of each CDR3. The D gene is left open where the match is weak. Only some rows state a clone size, as once, few, many or a class for expanded clones.

j_gene,d_gene,abundance,v_gene,CDR3aa,CDR3nt
TRBJ1-4,TRBD1,few,TRBV5-1,CASSLAGGGTNEKLFF,TGCGCCAGCAGCTTGGCAGGGGGCGGAACTAATGAAAAACTGTTTTTT
TRBJ1-6,NA,NA,TRBV2,CASSEALGGPYNSPLHF,TGTGCCAGCAGTGAAGCCCTCGGGGGCCCATATAATTCACCCCTCCACTTT
TRBJ1-4,NA,few,TRBV7-9,CASSLTGADEKLFF,TGTGCCAGCAGCTTAACAGGAGCTGATGAAAAACTGTTTTTT
TRBJ2-1,NA,NA,TRBV12-3/TRBV12-4,CASSQRQENYNEQFF,TGTGCCAGCAGTCAGAGACAGGAGAACTACAATGAGCAGTTCTTC
TRBJ2-7,NA,few,TRBV6-1,CASSRDTEAYEQYF,TGTGCCAGCAGTAGGGACACCGAAGCCTACGAGCAGTACTTC
TRBJ2-7,NA,NA,TRBV7-9,CASSLPTRRPHSYEQYF,TGTGCCAGCAGCTTACCGACGAGACGGCCACACTCCTACGAGCAGTACTTC
TRBJ2-1,TRBD1,many,TRBV12-3/TRBV12-4,CASSPGTGVRGFF,TGTGCCAGCAGTCCCGGGACAGGGGTCCGGGGGTTCTTC
TRBJ2-2,NA,NA,TRBV27,CASSRTGGDTGELFF,TGTGCCAGCAGTAGAACAGGGGGGGACACCGGGGAGCTGTTTTTT
TRBJ2-1,NA,many,TRBV7-2,CASSLALYNEQFF,TGTGCCAGCAGCTTAGCGCTTTACAATGAGCAGTTCTTC
TRBJ2-6,NA,NA,TRBV29-1,CSVSGVPSSGANVLTF,TGCAGCGTTTCTGGAGTCCCCTCCTCTGGGGCCAACGTCCTGACTTTC
TRBJ2-5,TRBD2,once,TRBV7-9,CASSTGLAGIETQYF,TGTGCCAGCAGCACGGGACTAGCTGGGATAGAGACCCAGTACTTC
TRBJ2-7,NA,NA,TRBV20-1,CSARGENSAFYEQYF,TGCAGTGCTAGAGGTGAAAACAGCGCTTTCTACGAGCAGTACTTC
TRBJ2-7,TRBD1,few,TRBV10-3,CAIKNRGREFDEQYF,TGTGCCATCAAGAACAGGGGGCGGGAATTTGACGAGCAGTACTTC
TRBJ2-2,NA,NA,TRBV4-1,CASSQAGEGAGELFF,TGCGCCAGCAGCCAAGCGGGGGAAGGGGCCGGGGAGCTGTTTTTT
TRBJ2-7,NA,NA,TRBV6-5,CASSYGQSSYEQYF,TGTGCCAGCAGTTACGGACAAAGCTCCTACGAGCAGTACTTC
TRBJ2-7,NA,many,TRBV12-3/TRBV12-4,CASSPPHSYEQYF,TGTGCCAGCAGCCCTCCGCACTCCTACGAGCAGTACTTC
TRBJ2-3,NA,few,TRBV21-1,CASSKGQGEETDTQYF,TGTGCCAGCAGCAAGGGACAGGGAGAAGAAACAGATACGCAGTATTTT
TRBJ2-5,TRBD1,NA,TRBV27,CASSPRQGGRETQYF,TGTGCCAGCAGTCCCAGACAGGGGGGGAGGGAGACCCAGTACTTC
TRBJ2-2,TRBD2,NA,TRBV11-2,CASSLLAGTITGELFF,TGTGCCAGCAGCCTATTAGCTGGGACTATCACCGGGGAGCTGTTTTTT
TRBJ2-5,NA,NA,TRBV7-9,CASSFSFEETQYF,TGTGCCAGCAGCTTTAGTTTCGAAGAGACCCAGTACTTC
TRBJ2-3,NA,few,TRBV12-3/TRBV12-4,CASSLPGAGTDTQYF,TGTGCCAGCAGTTTACCGGGGGCCGGGACAGATACGCAGTATTTT
TRBJ2-1,NA,few,TRBV15,CATSIRVLATEQFF,TGTGCCACCAGCATACGAGTTTTAGCGACTGAGCAGTTCTTC
TRBJ2-5,TRBD2,few,TRBV7-2,CASSQRTSGGRGETQYF,TGTGCCAGCAGCCAAAGGACTAGCGGGGGCCGAGGAGAGACCCAGTACTTC
TRBJ2-1,NA,NA,TRBV13,CASRPDRAGSYNEQFF,TGTGCCAGCAGACCCGACCGAGCCGGCTCCTACAATGAGCAGTTCTTC
TRBJ2-5,NA,few,TRBV5-6,CASSLVSLETQYF,TGTGCCAGCAGCTTGGTTAGCTTAGAGACCCAGTACTTC
TRBJ2-1,NA,many,TRBV5-1,CATTRGSTGRNEQFF,TGCGCCACCACCCGAGGGTCGACAGGGAGGAATGAGCAGTTCTTC
TRBJ2-2,TRBD1,NA,TRBV4-1,CASSRLHRGQTPNTGELFF,TGCGCCAGCAGCCGCCTACACAGGGGGCAGACCCCGAACACCGGGGAGCTGTTTTTT
TRBJ2-3,TRBD2,NA,TRBV7-3,CASSLVGGETDTQYF,TGTGCCAGCAGCCTGGTCGGGGGGGAAACAGATACGCAGTATTTT
TRBJ2-1,TRBD2,few,TRBV19,CASSIASGGYNEQFF,TGTGCCAGTAGTATCGCTAGCGGGGGATACAATGAGCAGTTCTTC
TRBJ2-3,TRBD1,few,TRBV12-3/TRBV12-4,CASRRQGITTDTQYF,TGTGCCAGCAGGAGACAGGGTATTACCACAGATACGCAGTATTTT
TRBJ2-1,NA,few,TRBV29-1,CSVAEGPSNEQFF,TGCAGCGTTGCCGAAGGGCCTAGCAATGAGCAGTTCTTC
TRBJ1-2,NA,NA,TRBV7-6,CASSLAGQEDGYTF,TGTGCCAGCAGCTTAGCGGGGCAGGAGGATGGCTACACCTTC
TRBJ2-1,TRBD2,NA,TRBV6-6,CASSRGRGGEQFF,TGTGCCAGCAGTCGCGGTCGGGGGGGTGAGCAGTTCTTC
TRBJ2-3,NA,few,TRBV10-3,CAILGHTDTQYF,TGTGCCATCTTAGGACACACAGATACGCAGTATTTT
TRBJ2-1,TRBD1,NA,TRBV3-1,CASSEDRGLYLTGHNEQFF,TGTGCCAGCAGCGAGGACAGGGGACTTTATTTAACGGGCCACAATGAGCAGTTCTTC
TRBJ2-7,NA,NA,TRBV10-3,CAISEALWGADNEQYF,TGTGCCATCAGTGAAGCCCTGTGGGGGGCGGATAACGAGCAGTACTTC
TRBJ1-2,NA,NA,TRBV29-1,CSVEADSYGYTF,TGCAGCGTTGAAGCGGACAGCTATGGCTACACCTTC
TRBJ2-2,NA,NA,TRBV20-1,CSARTGETGELFF,TGCAGTGCTAGGACGGGGGAAACCGGGGAGCTGTTTTTT
TRBJ2-2,NA,few,TRBV3-1,CASSQTHLAGANTGELFF,TGTGCCAGCAGCCAAACGCACCTAGCAGGGGCGAACACCGGGGAGCTGTTTTTT
TRBJ2-7,TRBD2,few,TRBV2,CASSDIGGTYEQYF,TGTGCCAGCAGTGATATCGGGGGGACCTACGAGCAGTACTTC
TRBJ1-5,NA,few,TRBV12-3/TRBV12-4,CASSPTTGNNQPQHF,TGTGCCAGCAGTCCGACCACCGGGAACAATCAGCCCCAGCATTTT
TRBJ2-3,TRBD2,NA,TRBV2,CASVSSGVRGTDTQYF,TGTGCCAGCGTGTCTAGCGGGGTGCGGGGCACAGATACGCAGTATTTT
TRBJ1-2,NA,NA,TRBV10-1,CASSEGTAAIAF,TGCGCCAGCAGTGAAGGGACGGCTGCTATCGCCTTC
TRBJ2-3,NA,few,TRBV3-1,CASSQEGLRGRDTDTQYF,TGTGCCAGCAGCCAAGAGGGTCTGAGAGGACGAGACACAGATACGCAGTATTTT
TRBJ2-7,NA,NA,TRBV20-1,CSARASGRNEQYF,TGCAGTGCTAGAGCATCTGGACGAAACGAGCAGTACTTC